These 5 T cell receptor beta chains were sequenced from one sample in a study of T cells in Graves' hyperthyroidism and ophthalmopathy. RNA transcripts yielded amplified TCR beta CDR3 regions. The TCR CDR3 was amplified in a first-round RT-PCR using the HTBI primer set. TCRdb re-called the multiplex PCR reads through MiXCR, storing one row per CDR3 protein. The sample has over 350,000 distinct CDR3 sequences, about 15% seen once. Input material: blood. The receptors originated from a man younger than 35 with Graves' ophthalmopathy.

In its sample, this clonotype was seen many times. CDR3 sequence (DNA): TGCAGTGCTAAACGATCCTACGAGCAGTACTTC. It encodes CSAKRSYEQYF. The chain carries TRBV20-1 and TRBJ2-7; D uncertain. Trimming stripped 4 bases from V and 1 base from J, with 5 bases between. From germline, CDR1 is DFQATT and CDR2 SNEGSKA (reference sequence). The CDR3 totals 11 residues.

This clonotype was seen more than once but under ten times. A much larger clone lies a single base off, so this may be a read error. This chain connects TRBV6-5 to TRBJ2-7, with TRBD1 as a possible D gene (6 bases). Trimming removed 2 bases from V and 3 bases from J, with 11 bases in between. The germline V gene encodes CDR1 MNHEY and CDR2 SVGAGI. The CDR3 contains 14 residues. Written as DNA, the CDR3 is TGTGCCAGCAGTTACCCTGGACAGTACTACGAGCAGTACTTC. Translated, it gives CASSYPGQYYEQYF.

This clonotype has at least ten counts. CDR3 bases: TGTGCCAGCAGCCCCGACAGGGGAAACAATGAGCAGTTCTTC. Translating gives CASSPDRGNNEQFF. The chain carries TRBV7-9 and TRBJ2-1; 8 nucleotides agree with TRBD1. The germline V gene encodes CDR1 SEHNR and CDR2 FQNEAQ (reference sequence). This CDR3 is 14 amino acids long. J was trimmed by 5 bases and V by 5 bases; bases with no gene match: 5.

The chain is built from TRBV12-3 or TRBV12-4 and TRBJ2-1; 15 bases fit TRBD2. The CDR3 runs 18 residues. J lost 8 bases, V lost 4 bases, and 12 bases had no gene match. The CDR3 bases are TGTGCCAGCAGTTCCCCGGGACTAGCGGGAGGATTGAGCGATGAGCAGTTCTTC. It translates to CASSSPGLAGGLSDEQFF.

The chain is built from TRBV12-3 or TRBV12-4 and TRBJ2-3, with 12 positions matching TRBD2. This CDR3 has 14 amino acids. The junction had 4 bases not matched to a gene; V was cut back by 5 bases and J by 7 bases. CDR3 sequence: CASSLTSGRNTQYF. The CDR3 DNA reads TGTGCCAGCAGTCTAACTAGCGGGAGGAATACGCAGTATTTT.